These 10 T cell receptor beta chains were all obtained from the same sample, sequenced in a study of regulatory T cells in long-lasting Graves disease. Researchers made TCR beta libraries by using iRepertoire HTBI primers and running Arm-PCR on CDR3 regions. In TCRdb, the multiplex PCR reads were re-called with MiXCR into one record per CDR3 protein. This table has 300,000 to 350,000 distinct CDR3 sequences, 15% to 20% appearing once. Time point of the sample: persistent/refractory GD, antithyroid drugs over 5 years with positive TRAb. PBMC-derived RNA was used for the TCR library. The source was peripheral blood mononuclear cells (PBMCs), collected when the disease was refractory, from a patient treated with antithyroid drugs. The receptors come from a female donor with Graves disease.

This clonotype showed up many times. CDR3 residues: CASTGNSYEQYF. DNA of the CDR3: TGTGCCAGCACGGGGAACTCCTACGAGCAGTACTTC. This rearrangement joins TRBV2 to TRBJ2-7; D may be TRBD2 (5 bases). CDR3 length: 12 residues. CDR1 and CDR2 (germline): SNHLY, FYNNEI. V was cut by 7 bases and J by 0 bases, with 7 bases left in between.

This clonotype was seen only a few times. The chain has TRBV5-1 and TRBJ1-5, with D possibly matching TRBD1 (6 bases). V gave up 4 bases and J gave up 2 bases, with 10 bases separating them. This CDR3 contains 14 residues. Germline V gene data show CDR1 as SGHRS and CDR2 as YFSETQ. CDR3 region: CASSEQGRNQPQHF. The DNA of the CDR3 is TGCGCCAGCAGCGAACAGGGCCGCAATCAGCCCCAGCATTTT.

Note on this clonotype: Being one base from a much bigger clone, this may be a read error. The chain joins TRBV6-2 or TRBV6-3 to TRBJ1-1, with D unclear. The CDR3 is made up of 14 amino acids. Germline V gene lookup returns CDR1 MNHEY and CDR2 SVGEGT. The CDR3: CVSSYPGVGTEAFF. The CDR3 DNA follows: TGTGTCAGCAGTTACCCAGGAGTTGGTACTGAAGCTTTCTTT.

This clonotype was detected only once. The chain carries TRBV12-3 or TRBV12-4 and TRBJ1-6; D remains ambiguous. Trimming removed 3 bases from V and 5 bases from J, with 11 bases in between. The CDR3 contains 15 residues. The CDR3 bases are TGTGCCAGCAGTTTTGGGCAGACCAATAATTCACCCCTCCACTTT. It is translated as CASSFGQTNNSPLHF.

This clonotype showed up just a few times. As DNA, the CDR3 is TGCAGTGCTGGGGACGACTACGAGCAGTACTTC. Amino acids: CSAGDDYEQYF. The V call is TRBV20-1, the J call TRBJ2-7; either TRBD1 or TRBD2 may fit D (5 bases each). The CDR3 is 11 amino acids. Trimming took off 5 bases at V and 3 bases at J, with 8 bases between the two ends. Looked up from germline, CDR1 is DFQATT and CDR2 is SNEGSKA (reference sequence).

In its sample, this clonotype was seen many times. This chain links TRBV7-8 with TRBJ2-7; the D gene is possibly TRBD1 (5 bases). The V gene's germline CDR1 is SGHVS and CDR2 FQNEAQ. Trimming took 5 bases from V and 4 from J, leaving 15 bases between them. The CDR3 totals 14 residues. The CDR3 DNA reads TGTGCCAGCAGCCGACGACAGCTAGAGTACGAGCAGTACTTC. Residues: CASSRRQLEYEQYF. The complete variable domain, with remaining parts taken from reference TRBV7-8 and TRBJ2-7, reads GAGVSQSPRYKVAKRGQDVALRCDPISGHVSLFWYQQALGQGPEFLTYFQNEAQLDKSGLPSDRFFAERPEGSVSTLKIQRTQQEDSAVYLCASSRRQLEYEQYFGPGTRLTVT.

The chain has TRBV10-3 and TRBJ2-6; D gene unclear. V was trimmed by 4 bases and J by 0 bases, leaving 4 bases between them. Germline CDR1 reads ENHRY; CDR2 reads SYGVKD. This CDR3 contains 14 residues. CDR3 nucleotide sequence: TGTGCCATCAGTGGGGGCTCTGGGGCCAACGTCCTGACTTTC. Residues: CAISGGSGANVLTF.

This clonotype was observed many times. The chain carries TRBV6-1 and TRBJ1-2; TRBD1 matches 9 bases. The germline gives CDR1 MNHNS, CDR2 SASEGT. Unmatched junction bases numbered 11, after V lost 6 bases and J lost 6 bases. CDR3 length: 15 amino acids. The CDR3 DNA sequence: TGTGCCAGCAGCTCACAACAGGGGGCGCTGAATGGCTACACCTTC. This translates into CASSSQQGALNGYTF.

With regard to this clonotype: A far larger clone is only one base removed, so a read error is likely. The V call is TRBV6-9, the J call TRBJ2-6; no definite D call. Per germline, CDR1 MNHGY and CDR2 SVAAGI. CDR3 length: 17 residues. DNA of the CDR3: TGTGCCAGCAGTTTAACAGCTCCAGACTCTAGGGCCAACGTCCTGACTTTC. This translates into CASSLTAPDSRANVLTF.

The chain joins TRBV10-1 to TRBJ1-5; 9 bases match TRBD1. With 6 bases clipped from V and 2 bases from J, the junction kept 8 bases outside the gene matches. From germline, CDR1 is WNHNN and CDR2 SYGVQD (reference sequence). The CDR3 runs to 16 residues. For the CDR3, the DNA is TGCGCCAGCAGGAGGGACAGGGCGATGGGCAATCAGCCCCAGCATTTT. It encodes CASRRDRAMGNQPQHF.